The source of this T cell receptor (beta chain) is a study of CD8+ T cells in alopecia areata. The CDR3 has 14 residues. V lost 5 bases to trimming and J lost 4 bases; unmatched junction nucleotides: 4. Germline CDR1 MDHEN, CDR2 SYDVKM. Reverse transcribed after extraction, RNA yielded cDNA as the sequencing template. Using immunoSEQ multiplex PCR, the repertoire was profiled, and TCRdb retains in-frame clones only, with some absent. Here the sample spans under 350,000 clones, 58% being singletons. This clone appeared once. Treatment reported: oral pan-JAK inhibitor, 5-10 mg twice daily. V is TRBV28 and J is TRBJ2-3, with 9 bases identical to TRBD1. Sample: CD4+ T cells sorted from blood, taken at week 24, from a patient treated with tofacitinib. The TCR was taken from a human donor with alopecia areata. The CDR3 here is CASSPGDRADTQYF. The CDR3 DNA follows: TGTGCCAGCAGTCCAGGGGACAGGGCAGATACGCAGTATTTT.